These T cell receptor beta chains were read from a single sample in a study of identical twins. TCRdb re-called the 5' RACE reads with MiXCR, one entry per CDR3 protein. The sample carries 1,800,000 or so distinct CDR3 sequences, around a third recorded once. Sequenced input: cord blood. These TCRs come from a newborn girl in good health. Both conserved end residues are part of each CDR3. D genes are given only for firm matches. Not all rows give a size; the values are once, few, many and, for expanded clones, a class.

d_gene,abundance,v_gene,j_gene,CDR3nt,CDR3aa
.,many,TRBV10-3,TRBJ2-3,TGTGCCATCAGTCATCACAGGGACGGGGAAGCAGATACGCAGTATTTT,CAISHHRDGEADTQYF
TRBD2,few,TRBV27,TRBJ2-7,TGTGCCAGCAGTCCACTCCGCGGACTAGCGGGGGTCTCCTACGAGCAGTACTTC,CASSPLRGLAGVSYEQYF
.,few,TRBV4-1,TRBJ1-1,TGCGCCAGCAGCCAAGAATGGTGGGTTTTGAACACTGAAGCTTTCTTT,CASSQEWWVLNTEAFF
.,few,TRBV2,TRBJ2-7,TGTGCCAGCAGGCCGCGGCAGAAGGACTACGAGCAGTACTTC,CASRPRQKDYEQYF
TRBD2,.,TRBV4-2,TRBJ2-3,TGTGCCAGCAGCCCCCCGGGGGGGGACACAGATACGCAGTATTTT,CASSPPGGDTDTQYF
TRBD2,.,TRBV7-2,TRBJ2-2,TGTGCCAGCAGCTTAGCAGCTAGCGGGGGGCCGAACACCGGGGAGCTGTTTTTT,CASSLAASGGPNTGELFF
.,.,TRBV12-3/TRBV12-4,TRBJ1-3,TGTGCCAGCAGTTTAGCGCAGGGGTGGACTGGAAACACCATATATTTT,CASSLAQGWTGNTIYF
.,.,TRBV30,TRBJ2-3,TGTGCCTGGAGTGTAGGCTACACAGATACGCAGTATTTT,CAWSVGYTDTQYF
TRBD2,.,TRBV4-1,TRBJ2-3,TGCGCCAGCAGCCCACTAGCGGGGGGGCAGGGGACCCGATCAGATACGCAGTATTTT,CASSPLAGGQGTRSDTQYF
.,.,TRBV20-1,TRBJ2-3,TGCAGTGCTAGAACCCGGGTCCCCGATACGCAGTATTTT,CSARTRVPDTQYF
.,few,TRBV5-1,TRBJ2-7,TGCGCCAGCAGCTTGGAAGGTCGGACCCAGCGAGGGATCTACGAGCAGTACTTC,CASSLEGRTQRGIYEQYF
TRBD2,few,TRBV6-1,TRBJ2-5,TGTGCCAGCAGTGTCGGACTAGCGGGAGGTTGGGAGACCCAGTACTTC,CASSVGLAGGWETQYF
.,.,TRBV10-2,TRBJ2-1,TGCGCCACGAGGGACGCCTCCTACGAGCAGTTCTTC,CATRDASYEQFF